The clone carrying this T cell receptor beta chain was picked up many times. What it binds is unknown. The V gene's germline CDR1 is MNHNS and CDR2 SASEGT. Trimming cost V 6 bases and J 0 bases, with 15 bases left between them. The CDR3 extends over 15 amino acids. The sample belongs to a study of T cell repertoires in cytomegalovirus infection. Study-wide points: The study found HLA-C-restricted CMV-specific TCR beta clonotypes dominating the ex vivo response.

In TCRdb, the reads were re-called with MiXCR into one record per CDR3 protein. There are hundreds of thousands of distinct CDR3 sequences in the sample; 9.6% occur only once, and approximately 2.3% lies in the top ten. The sample comprised PBMCs. V gene TRBV6-1 combines with J gene TRBJ2-7; D gene ambiguous. The TCR comes from a human donor in good health (CMV status not recorded). Some clones in this sample may be carry-over from other donors' samples. The DNA for the CDR3 is TGTGCCAGCAGCCCAGGCTCCGCTAGCTCCTACGAGCAGTACGTC. Amino acid sequence: CASSPGSASSYEQYV.